The next 25 T cell receptor beta chains were all read from a single sample in a study of shared clonotypes between healthy human individuals. Generated by immunoSEQ multiplex PCR, the TCRdb table keeps only in-frame clones and is missing some. The sample shows about 680,000 clones, around 74% of them seen only once. Sequencing input: memory CD4+ T cells sorted from blood. Subset meaning: CD45RA-negative fraction. The receptors were sampled from a woman aged 30 to 39 in good health.

This CDR3 is CASRTLRGRDWGYTF. CDR3 DNA: TGTGCCAGCAGAACCCTCAGGGGCCGTGATTGGGGCTACACCTTC. The V call is TRBV28, the J call TRBJ1-2; a weak D match, TRBD1 (6 bases). CDR3 length: 15 residues. The V gene's germline CDR1 is MDHEN and CDR2 SYDVKM. Trimming removed 6 bases from V and 8 bases from J, with 22 bases in between.

This rearrangement joins TRBV6-5 to TRBJ1-5; TRBD1 might be the D (6 bases). Germline V gives CDR1 MNHEY, CDR2 SVGAGI. CDR3 length equals 14 residues. V lost 10 bases and J lost 5, with 18 bases in between. This CDR3 is CATIGGGKDQPQHF. The DNA of the CDR3 is TGTGCCACGATAGGGGGGGGGAAGGATCAGCCCCAGCATTTT.

The chain combines TRBV7-2 with TRBJ2-7; the D gene is possibly TRBD1 (6 bases). Trimming left V 5 bases short and J 0 bases short, with 11 bases between. Germline CDR1 is SGHTA and CDR2 is FQGNSA. The CDR3 spans 14 residues. CDR3 DNA: TGTGCCAGCAGCCCATGGACAGCCTCCTACGAGCAGTACTTC. Its protein product is CASSPWTASYEQYF.

This clone was seen ten or more times. The chain has TRBV27 and TRBJ2-3; 9 bases agree with TRBD2. Trimming cost V 7 bases and J 6 bases; bases outside gene matches: 11. The CDR3 has 15 residues. The V gene's germline CDR1 is MNHEY and CDR2 SMNVEV (reference sequence). The CDR3 DNA reads TGTGCCAGCACCTCGGGGCTAGCGGGAACTGATACGCAGTATTTT. Translated: CASTSGLAGTDTQYF.

This clone was counted between two and nine times. The rearrangement uses TRBV15 and TRBJ2-7, with 10 bases that match TRBD2. In germline, CDR1 is LNHNV, CDR2 YYDKDF (reference sequence). The CDR3 extends over 15 amino acids. Trimming removed 1 base from V and 7 bases from J; junction bases left unmatched: 7. The CDR3: CATSRGPSGRGEQYF. Here the CDR3 DNA reads TGTGCCACCAGCAGAGGGCCTAGCGGGAGAGGGGAGCAGTACTTC.

The chain joins TRBV30 to TRBJ1-5; D is unclear. From germline, CDR1 is GTSNPN and CDR2 SVGIG (reference sequence). The CDR3 spans 12 residues. V shed 1 base and J shed 3 bases, with 4 bases lying between them. The CDR3 region is CAWSGTNQPQHF. The CDR3 DNA is TGTGCCTGGAGTGGGACCAATCAGCCCCAGCATTTT.

A note on this clone: The identical CDR3 is also encoded by other nucleotide sequences in the sample. The chain's CDR3 is CSARGLAEQYF. In nucleotides, the CDR3 is TGCAGTGCGCGGGGACTCGCCGAGCAGTACTTC. V and J are TRBV20-1 and TRBJ2-7; weak D call: TRBD2 (6 bases). Germline loops: CDR1 DFQATT, CDR2 SNEGSKA (reference sequence). The CDR3 consists of 11 residues. V lost 6 bases and J lost 6, with 12 bases in between.

CDR3 region: CASSLESGTGGYNEQFF. CDR3 nucleotide sequence: TGTGCCAGCAGCTTAGAAAGCGGGACAGGGGGCTACAATGAGCAGTTCTTC. The chain links TRBV7-2 to TRBJ2-1; 11 nucleotides align to TRBD1. The CDR3 is made up of 17 amino acids. The germline gives CDR1 SGHTA, CDR2 FQGNSA. After removal of 1 base from V and 3 bases from J, the junction contained 5 bases not matched to a gene.

The V gene is TRBV11-2, the J gene TRBJ2-1; possible D gene TRBD1, 6 bases. The CDR3 has 15 amino acids. V lost 3 bases, J lost 3 bases, and 12 bases lay in between. Germline CDR1 and CDR2: SGHAT and FQNNGV. The CDR3 loop is CASSLGGTHYNEQFF. In DNA, the CDR3 is TGTGCCAGCAGCTTGGGTGGGACACACTACAATGAGCAGTTCTTC.

The V gene is TRBV4-1, the J gene TRBJ2-5; no firm D call. This CDR3 spans 16 amino acids. CDR1 and CDR2 (germline): MGHRA, YSYEKL. Trimming removed 1 base at V and 2 bases at J, with 14 bases between. The CDR3 loop is CASSQGGTAGQETQYF. The CDR3, as DNA: TGCGCCAGCAGCCAAGGAGGCACGGCAGGACAAGAGACCCAGTACTTC.

V is TRBV6-1 and J is TRBJ1-4; no reliable D call. V lost 1 base to trimming and J lost 10 bases, with 7 bases between them. CDR1 is MNHNS, CDR2 SASEGT, per germline. CDR3 length equals 12 residues. The CDR3 loop is CASSEVLGKLFF. The CDR3 DNA sequence: TGTGCCAGCAGTGAAGTTCTGGGAAAACTGTTTTTT.

This clone was detected only a few times. The chain combines TRBV27 with TRBJ2-7; 8 positions agree with TRBD2. The CDR3 contains 11 residues. V lost 8 bases to trimming and J lost 12 bases; unmatched junction nucleotides: 9. The germline V gene has CDR1 MNHEY and CDR2 SMNVEV (reference sequence). CDR3 nucleotides: TGTGCCAGCGCGAGCGGGAGTTATTTGTACTTC. It specifies CASASGSYLYF.

This clone was observed once. This chain joins TRBV5-1 and TRBJ2-3; 10 bases are a match to TRBD2. V shed 3 bases, J shed 3 bases, and the junction held 7 bases outside the gene matches. CDR1 is SGHRS and CDR2 is YFSETQ in the germline V gene. The CDR3 loop spans 16 amino acids. The CDR3 DNA is TGCGCCAGCAGCTCGTTGGCTAGCGGGAGTACAGATACGCAGTATTTT. Translation: CASSSLASGSTDTQYF.

The chain carries TRBV28 and TRBJ1-2; TRBD1 is a possible D gene (5 bases). CDR1 is MDHEN and CDR2 is SYDVKM in the germline V gene. With 4 bases removed from V and 9 bases from J, the gap between germline ends came to 15 bases. The CDR3 length is 13 residues. CDR3 in amino acids: CASSSYGARSYTF. In DNA, the CDR3 is TGTGCCAGCAGTTCCTACGGGGCGAGGAGCTACACCTTC.

The V gene is TRBV28, the J gene TRBJ1-1; possible D gene TRBD1, 5 bases. Germline assignment: CDR1 MDHEN and CDR2 SYDVKM. CDR3 length: 13 residues. V lost 6 bases, J lost 6 bases, and 14 bases lay in between. CDR3: CASSQDAGPEAFF. The CDR3 DNA follows: TGTGCCAGCAGCCAAGACGCGGGGCCTGAAGCTTTCTTT.

The chain has TRBV5-1 and TRBJ2-7, with 7 bases matching TRBD2. Germline assignment: CDR1 SGHRS and CDR2 YFSETQ. This CDR3 is built from 16 residues. Trimming took 4 bases from V and 4 from J; bases not matched to a gene: 14. For the CDR3, the DNA is TGCGCCAGCAGCCGTACCGGGACTAATTACCAATACGAGCAGTACTTC. This translates into CASSRTGTNYQYEQYF.

The CDR3 bases are TGTGCCAGCAGTGGGTTTGCGGGGAACACTGAAGCTTTCTTT. It specifies CASSGFAGNTEAFF. This chain uses TRBV6-5 with TRBJ1-1; D is undetermined. V lost 5 bases to trimming and J lost 1 base, with 11 bases between them. The germline V gene has CDR1 MNHEY and CDR2 SVGAGI. CDR3 length equals 14 residues.

The genes are TRBV7-2 and TRBJ1-2; the D gene is possibly TRBD1 (5 bases). Germline V CDR1 and CDR2: SGHTA, FQGNSA. Deletions cut 2 bases from V and 5 bases from J, with 15 bases between. This CDR3 has 15 residues. CDR3 DNA: TGTGCCAGCAGCTTAAGTTCAGGGTCGGTGTATGGCTACACCTTC. As protein: CASSLSSGSVYGYTF.

In its sample, this clone was seen a few times. V and J are TRBV27 and TRBJ1-4; D remains ambiguous. CDR3 length: 13 amino acids. The germline gives CDR1 MNHEY, CDR2 SMNVEV (reference sequence). V lost 6 bases and J lost 8, with 13 bases in between. CDR3 sequence reads: CASRRGPGEKLFF. The CDR3 region has the DNA TGTGCCAGCAGACGGGGTCCAGGCGAAAAACTGTTTTTT.

The V gene is TRBV7-9, the J gene TRBJ2-7; D is undetermined. The V end lost 7 bases, the J end lost 5 bases, and 24 bases lay between the germline ends. The CDR3 consists of 16 residues. The germline gives CDR1 SEHNR, CDR2 FQNEAQ (reference sequence). The CDR3 DNA is TGTGCCAGCACCAAAACCCCCTTCGAAGGTTATCACGAGCAGTACTTC. Translating gives CASTKTPFEGYHEQYF.

The chain couples TRBV7-9 to TRBJ2-7, with 7 bases aligning to TRBD2. The ends lost 3 bases at V and 1 base at J; junction bases unmatched: 3. Per germline, CDR1 SEHNR and CDR2 FQNEAQ (reference sequence). This CDR3 is 14 amino acids long. The CDR3 region is CASSFLRESYEQYF. The CDR3 DNA sequence: TGTGCCAGCAGCTTCTTGCGGGAGTCCTACGAGCAGTACTTC.

This chain connects TRBV10-2 to TRBJ1-2; D is ambiguous. The length of the CDR3 is 14 residues. CDR1 and CDR2 (germline): WSHSY, SAAADI. The V end was cut by 3 bases, the J end by 5 bases, with 13 bases between. The CDR3 nucleotides read TGCGCCAGCAGTGACGTTGGATACTCGTATGGCTACACCTTC. The encoded protein is CASSDVGYSYGYTF.

The chain couples TRBV12-5 to TRBJ2-2; no firm D call. CDR1 and CDR2 (germline): LGHNT, FRNRAP. V lost 8 bases to trimming and J lost 6 bases, with 10 bases between them. CDR3 length equals 12 residues. In DNA, the CDR3 is TGTGCTAGTTCTCGTTTTTCCGGGGAGCTGTTTTTT. This gives the protein CASSRFSGELFF.

This clone has at least ten counts. The identical CDR3 is also encoded by other nucleotide sequences in the sample. The chain recombines TRBV5-1 with TRBJ2-3, with D possibly TRBD1 on 6 matching bases. The CDR3 is 13 amino acids. Germline V gene sequence: CDR1 SGHRS, CDR2 YFSETQ. Trimming took 2 bases from V and 3 from J, leaving 7 bases between them. The CDR3 DNA is TGCGCCAGCAGCTTCGGACAGACAGATACGCAGTATTTT. This encodes CASSFGQTDTQYF. Combining the CDR3 with reference TRBV5-1 and TRBJ2-3 gives the whole variable domain KAGVTQTPRYLIKTRGQQVTLSCSPISGHRSVSWYQQTPGQGLQFLFEYFSETQRNKGNFPGRFSGRQFSNSRSEMNVSTLELGDSALYLCASSFGQTDTQYFGPGTRLTVL.

This chain uses TRBV27 with TRBJ1-1, with D unresolved. Germline CDR1 reads MNHEY; CDR2 reads SMNVEV (reference sequence). With 3 bases removed from V and 1 base from J, the gap between germline ends came to 9 bases. CDR3 length: 14 residues. CDR3 coding DNA: TGTGCCAGCAGTTTCAGCAAATCGAACACTGAAGCTTTCTTT. Translating it yields CASSFSKSNTEAFF.